This TCR beta chain was sequenced during a study of T cell repertoires and HLA-DP antigens. Study details: Alloantigens: one with one groove difference and one with around 9 differences versus self.

Assay: immunoSEQ multiplex PCR; the TCRdb copy retains only in-frame clones and omits some. The data show 85,000 to 90,000 clones, around nine tenths seen once. Notes on the study in general: Responder cells were total CD4+ cells with a HeLa antigen-presenting system.

As for this clone: Its antigen is as yet unknown.

CDR3 length: 18 residues. Germline V gives CDR1 LNHDA, CDR2 SQIVND (reference sequence). Trimming removed 5 bases at V and 2 bases at J, with 22 bases between. The rearrangement uses TRBV19 and TRBJ1-5; D is possibly TRBD1 (6 bases). This TCR derives from a man aged 50-59 years in good health and CMV-seronegative. The sequenced sample consisted of CD4+ T cells from PBMCs. CDR3 protein: CASSYSRTGWSGNQPQHF. CDR3 coding DNA: TGTGCCAGTAGTTATTCGCGAACAGGGTGGAGTGGCAATCAGCCCCAGCATTTT.